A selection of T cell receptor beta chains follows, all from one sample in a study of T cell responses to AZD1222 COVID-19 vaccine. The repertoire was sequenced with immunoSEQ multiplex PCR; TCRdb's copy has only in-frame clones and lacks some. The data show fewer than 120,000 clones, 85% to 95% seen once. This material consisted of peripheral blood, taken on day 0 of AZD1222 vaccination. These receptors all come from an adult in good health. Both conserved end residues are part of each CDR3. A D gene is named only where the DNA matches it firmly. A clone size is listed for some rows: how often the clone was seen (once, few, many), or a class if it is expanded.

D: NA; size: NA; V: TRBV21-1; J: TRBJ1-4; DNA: TGTGCCAGGGCACGGTACAGGGGGAATGAAAAACTGTTTTTT; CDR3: CARARYRGNEKLFF
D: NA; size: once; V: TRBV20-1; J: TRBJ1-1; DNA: TGCAGTGCTAGTACCAGCGGGGGGAGAGAAGCTTTCTTT; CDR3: CSASTSGGREAFF
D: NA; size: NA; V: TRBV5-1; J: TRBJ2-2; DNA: TGCGCCAGCAGGGGCGGGGAGCTGTTTTTT; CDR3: CASRGGELFF
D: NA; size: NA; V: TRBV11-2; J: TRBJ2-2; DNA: TGTGCCAGCAGCTTAGATTTGGGGGGCGTATTCACCGGGGAGCTGTTTTTT; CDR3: CASSLDLGGVFTGELFF
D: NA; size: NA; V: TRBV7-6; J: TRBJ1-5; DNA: TGTGCCAGCAGCTTAGATGTAGGGACGGGCAATCAGCCCCAGCATTTT; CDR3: CASSLDVGTGNQPQHF
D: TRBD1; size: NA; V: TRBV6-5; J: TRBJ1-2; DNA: TGTGCCAGCACCAAGGGGGACAGACTTGGCTACACCTTC; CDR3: CASTKGDRLGYTF
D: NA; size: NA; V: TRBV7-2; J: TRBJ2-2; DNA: TGTGCCAGCAGCCCCGAGGGACGGATTACCGGGGAGCTGTTTTTT; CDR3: CASSPEGRITGELFF
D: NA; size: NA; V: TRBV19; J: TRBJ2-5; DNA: TGTGCCAGTAGTAAGGAAGGCAGGGGACCTGGGGAGACCCAGTACTTC; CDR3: CASSKEGRGPGETQYF
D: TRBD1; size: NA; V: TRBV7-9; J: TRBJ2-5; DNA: TGTGCCAGCAGCCACCCGCAGGGGGCTAGAGAGACCCAGTACTTC; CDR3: CASSHPQGARETQYF
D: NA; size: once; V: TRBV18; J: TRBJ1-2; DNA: TGTGCCAGCTCACCAGATGGGCAGGCAAACTATGGCTACACCTTC; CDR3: CASSPDGQANYGYTF
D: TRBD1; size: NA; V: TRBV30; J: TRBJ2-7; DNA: TGTGCCTGCCAAACTCGGGACAGCATCTACGAGCAGTACTTC; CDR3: CACQTRDSIYEQYF
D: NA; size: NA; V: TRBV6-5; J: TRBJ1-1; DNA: TGTGCCAGCAGTTACTCGCCGGTGGGGGGCACCACTGAAGCTTTCTTT; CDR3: CASSYSPVGGTTEAFF
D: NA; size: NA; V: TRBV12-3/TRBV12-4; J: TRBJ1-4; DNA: TGTGCCAGCAGTCCCGGGGAGGAGGAAAAACTGTTTTTT; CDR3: CASSPGEEEKLFF
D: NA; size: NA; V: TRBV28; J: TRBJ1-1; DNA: TGTGCCAGCAGTCTGAGCACTGAAGCTTTCTTT; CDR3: CASSLSTEAFF
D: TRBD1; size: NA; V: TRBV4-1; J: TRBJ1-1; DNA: TGCGCCAGCAGCCTAGAGGACAGGGGGGACACTGAAGCTTTCTTT; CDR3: CASSLEDRGDTEAFF
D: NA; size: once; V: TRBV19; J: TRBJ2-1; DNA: TGTGCCAGTAGTCTCGCGGGGTGGGGAGGCAATGAGCAGTTCTTC; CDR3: CASSLAGWGGNEQFF
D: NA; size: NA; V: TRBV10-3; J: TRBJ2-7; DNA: TGTGCCACCCGACTTATGGACGCTACCTACGAGCAGTACTTC; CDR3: CATRLMDATYEQYF
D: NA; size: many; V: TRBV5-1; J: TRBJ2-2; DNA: TGCGCCAGCAGCCTGGAGGGCCCCTACGAGCTGTTTTTT; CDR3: CASSLEGPYELFF
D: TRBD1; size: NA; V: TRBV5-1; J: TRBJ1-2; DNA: TGCGCCAGCAGCCAGGGACAGAACTATGGCTACACCTTC; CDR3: CASSQGQNYGYTF
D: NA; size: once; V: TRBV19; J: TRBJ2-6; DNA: TGTGCCAGTAGTGTCGCCTCCTCTGGGGCCAACGTCCTGACTTTC; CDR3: CASSVASSGANVLTF
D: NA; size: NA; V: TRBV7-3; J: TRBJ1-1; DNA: TGTGCCAGCAGCTTAACGTACGCACAGACCGCTGAAGCTTTCTTT; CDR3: CASSLTYAQTAEAFF
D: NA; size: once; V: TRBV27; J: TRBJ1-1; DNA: TGTGCCAGCAGTTTAGTAGGGGTGGGTACTGAAGCTTTCTTT; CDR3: CASSLVGVGTEAFF
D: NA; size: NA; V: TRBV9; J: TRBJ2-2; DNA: TGTGCCAGCAGCGTGAGGGGGGCGTTCACCGGGGAGCTGTTTTTT; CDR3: CASSVRGAFTGELFF
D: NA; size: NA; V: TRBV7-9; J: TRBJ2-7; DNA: TGTGCCAGCAGCTTAGTCTCTGCCGAGCAGTACTTC; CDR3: CASSLVSAEQYF
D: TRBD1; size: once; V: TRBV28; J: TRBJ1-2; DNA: TGTGCCAGCAGTGGGCCGGGACAGCTCTATGGCTACACCTTC; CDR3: CASSGPGQLYGYTF
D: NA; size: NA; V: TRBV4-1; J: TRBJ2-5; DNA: TGCGCCAGCAGCCAAGATGGGGAAAGATCTCACTTC; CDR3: CASSQDGERSHF
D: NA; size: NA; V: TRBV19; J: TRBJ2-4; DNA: TGTGCCAGTAGTGAGGACGCGAAAAACATTCAGTACTTC; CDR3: CASSEDAKNIQYF
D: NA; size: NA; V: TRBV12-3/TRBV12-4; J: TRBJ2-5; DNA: TGTGCCAGCAGTCTCCTGAATCAAGAGACCCAGTACTTC; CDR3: CASSLLNQETQYF
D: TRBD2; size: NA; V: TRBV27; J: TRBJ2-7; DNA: TGTGCCAGCAGTTTGGCGGGAGAATCCTACGAGCAGTACTTC; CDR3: CASSLAGESYEQYF
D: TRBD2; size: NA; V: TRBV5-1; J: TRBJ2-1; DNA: TGCGCCAGCAGCTTGGTAGCGGGGGGCCTCTCCTACAATGAGCAGTTCTTC; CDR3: CASSLVAGGLSYNEQFF
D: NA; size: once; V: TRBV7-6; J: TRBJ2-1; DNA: TGTGCCAGCAGCTTGGGCCCCTACAATGAGCAGTTCTTC; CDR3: CASSLGPYNEQFF
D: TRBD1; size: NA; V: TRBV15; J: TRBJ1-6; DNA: TGTGCCACCAGCAGAGACGGGTCCGGGACAGTTAATTCACCCCTCCACTTT; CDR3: CATSRDGSGTVNSPLHF
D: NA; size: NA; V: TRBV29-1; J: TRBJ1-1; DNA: TGCAGCGTAGTGCCCCTAGACGCGAACACTGAAGCTTTCTTT; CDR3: CSVVPLDANTEAFF
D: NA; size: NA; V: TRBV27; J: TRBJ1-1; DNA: TGTGCCAGCAGACTTAACACTGAAGCTTTCTTT; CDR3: CASRLNTEAFF
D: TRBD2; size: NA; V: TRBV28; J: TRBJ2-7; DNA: TGTGCCAGCAGTTTGGGTCTAGCGGGGGGCCCGTTGGCCTACGAGCAGTACTTC; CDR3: CASSLGLAGGPLAYEQYF
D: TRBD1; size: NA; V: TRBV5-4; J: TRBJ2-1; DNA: TGTGCCAGCAGCTTGGGACAGGGCTGGAGGAATGAGCAGTTCTTC; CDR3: CASSLGQGWRNEQFF
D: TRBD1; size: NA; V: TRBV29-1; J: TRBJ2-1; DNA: TGCAGCGCCTCGACAGGGAACACGTACTACAATGAGCAGTTCTTC; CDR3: CSASTGNTYYNEQFF
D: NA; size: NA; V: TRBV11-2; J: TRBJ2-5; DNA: TGTGCCAGCAGCCGGGGACCTCAAGAGACCCAGTACTTC; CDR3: CASSRGPQETQYF
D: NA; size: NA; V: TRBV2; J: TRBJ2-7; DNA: TGTGCCAGCACCCACATGGGTGACGAGCAGTACTTC; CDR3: CASTHMGDEQYF
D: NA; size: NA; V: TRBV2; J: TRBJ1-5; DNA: TGTGCCAGCAGTGTACTGGGTTACAATCAGCCCCAGCATTTT; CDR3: CASSVLGYNQPQHF